The T cell receptor (beta chain) under discussion was sequenced for a study of spatial heterogeneity in lung cancer. The CDR3 spans 17 residues. Trimming took 4 bases from V and 4 from J; bases not matched to a gene: 10. Germline V lookup: CDR1 SGHNT, CDR2 YYREEE (reference sequence). Indicated time point: sample taken at primary tumor resection. The input material, whole RNA from tumor, nontumor lung or frozen PBMC, was sequenced unsorted. This clonotype showed up just a few times. TCRdb redid the calling of the 5' RACE reads with MiXCR, one entry per CDR3 protein. The top ten hold about 57% of the sample, which has approximately 44,000 distinct CDR3 sequences, around 13% seen once.

The V gene is TRBV5-4, the J gene TRBJ2-7; 14 nucleotides align to TRBD2. The receptor comes from a male donor with early-stage non-small cell lung cancer. The specimen comprised PBMCs, sampled at surgery. The CDR3 is CASSRGLAGGRGYEQYF. The CDR3 nucleotides are TGTGCCAGCAGCCGCGGACTAGCGGGAGGCCGCGGGTACGAGCAGTACTTC. Combining the CDR3 with reference TRBV5-4 and TRBJ2-7 gives the whole variable domain ETGVTQSPTHLIKTRGQQVTLRCSSQSGHNTVSWYQQALGQGPQFIFQYYREEENGRGNFPPRFSGLQFPNYSSELNVNALELDDSALYLCASSRGLAGGRGYEQYFGPGTRLTVT.